In its sample, the clone carrying this T cell receptor beta chain was seen once. Its antigen remains unknown. This entry is derived from a study of Tregs in tolerant kidney transplant recipients. Study-level background: The nonmyeloablative bone marrow transplants came from related graft donors, with transient mixed chimerism.

The study's findings and limits: Tregs expanded with activated donor B cells seemed most donor-specific. The small number of patients limits these findings pending further validation.

Measured with immunoSEQ multiplex PCR; TCRdb has only the in-frame clones, and not every one. The sample shows some 62,000 clones, 98% of them seen only once. CDR3 length: 13 amino acids. Deletions cut 4 bases from V and 4 bases from J, with 11 bases between. Germline V gene sequence: CDR1 LNHDA, CDR2 SQIVND (reference sequence). The material sequenced was Tregs from blood, taken before the transplant. The gene calls are TRBV19 and TRBJ2-7; TRBD1 might be the D (6 bases). The sequence derives from a human donor who received a combined kidney and bone marrow transplant. CDR3 DNA: TGTGCCAGTAGTAGGACAGCTGAATACGAGCAGTACTTC. It codes for CASSRTAEYEQYF.